These 22 T cell receptor beta chains were sequenced from one sample in a study of shared clonotypes between healthy human individuals. Terminally differentiated effector memory CD45RA+ cells were left out of the naive CD8 fraction, which was CD45RO-negative and positively selected for CCR7. The data were produced by immunoSEQ multiplex PCR, yet TCRdb's version contains in-frame clones alone and is incomplete. The data contain under 600,000 clones, roughly 98% of them singletons. The sample taken for sequencing was naive CD8+ T cells sorted from blood. These receptors were collected from a man aged 25 to 45 in good health.

In the case of this clone: Other DNA sequences in the sample encode the same CDR3. The chain has TRBV6-5 and TRBJ2-7; D is unclear. The CDR3 is made up of 13 amino acids. V gave up 2 bases and J gave up 3 bases, with 8 bases separating them. Germline assignment: CDR1 MNHEY and CDR2 SVGAGI. CDR3 sequence reads: CASSYGGVYEQYF. The CDR3 nucleotides are TGTGCCAGCAGTTACGGTGGGGTCTACGAGCAGTACTTC.

The chain is built from TRBV15 and TRBJ1-3; 7 nucleotides agree with TRBD1. From germline, CDR1 is LNHNV and CDR2 YYDKDF (reference sequence). The CDR3 spans 14 residues. After removal of 5 bases from V and 0 bases from J, the junction contained 1 base not matched to a gene. The CDR3 reads CATSEGASGNTIYF. The CDR3 DNA sequence: TGTGCCACCAGCGAGGGGGCCTCTGGAAACACCATATATTTT.

The rearrangement uses TRBV28 and TRBJ2-1; 9 nucleotides match TRBD1. The germline gives CDR1 MDHEN, CDR2 SYDVKM. V lost 5 bases and J lost 0; bases outside the gene matches: 14. The CDR3 is 19 residues long. The CDR3 sequence is CASSITGTGWLGSYNEQFF. DNA of the CDR3: TGTGCCAGCAGTATCACCGGGACAGGGTGGTTAGGCTCCTACAATGAGCAGTTCTTC.

V usage is TRBV29-1 and J usage is TRBJ1-2; D is unresolved. The CDR3 runs 13 residues. CDR1 SQVTM and CDR2 ANQGSEA come from the germline V gene. Trimming stripped 5 bases from V and 0 bases from J, with 10 bases between. The CDR3 loop reads CSVYSRANYGYTF. For the CDR3, the DNA is TGCAGCGTTTACAGTCGAGCTAACTATGGCTACACCTTC.

Note on this clone: This specimen includes other DNA sequences encoding the same CDR3. The gene calls are TRBV7-9 and TRBJ2-3; 7 bases agree with TRBD2. The germline V gene encodes CDR1 SEHNR and CDR2 FQNEAQ (reference sequence). The CDR3 spans 15 residues. The junction had 0 bases not matched to a gene; V was cut back by 0 bases and J by 0 bases. CDR3 sequence (DNA): TGTGCCAGCAGCTTAGCCGGGGGGAGCACAGATACGCAGTATTTT. As protein: CASSLAGGSTDTQYF. Complete variable domain (other parts from reference TRBV7-9 and TRBJ2-3): DTGVSQNPRHKITKRGQNVTFRCDPISEHNRLYWYRQTLGQGPEFLTYFQNEAQLEKSRLLSDRFSAERPKGSFSTLEIQRTEQGDSAMYLCASSLAGGSTDTQYFGPGTRLTVL.

This rearrangement joins TRBV5-1 to TRBJ2-7; the D is unclear. Deletions cut 0 bases from V and 1 base from J, with 5 bases between. The CDR3 spans 13 residues. CDR1 is SGHRS, CDR2 YFSETQ, per germline. DNA for the CDR3: TGCGCCAGCAGCTTGGACGTTTCCTACGAGCAGTACTTC. Its protein is CASSLDVSYEQYF. The entire variable domain, with the rest obtained from reference TRBV5-1 and TRBJ2-7, is as follows: KAGVTQTPRYLIKTRGQQVTLSCSPISGHRSVSWYQQTPGQGLQFLFEYFSETQRNKGNFPGRFSGRQFSNSRSEMNVSTLELGDSALYLCASSLDVSYEQYFGPGTRLTVT.

In DNA form, the CDR3 reads TGTGCCAGTAGTCCACAGGGGGCGGATGGCTACACCTTC. It specifies CASSPQGADGYTF. The chain has TRBV19 and TRBJ1-2; TRBD1 agrees at 9 bases. The CDR3 is 13 residues long. Germline values: CDR1 LNHDA, CDR2 SQIVND (reference sequence). The J segment lost 6 bases and the V segment lost 5 bases, leaving 4 bases of the junction unmatched.

The J gene is TRBJ1-1, the V gene TRBV4-1; D might be TRBD1 (5 bases). The CDR3 runs to 15 residues. CDR1 is MGHRA and CDR2 is YSYEKL in the germline V gene. The V and J ends lost 0 bases and 4 bases respectively, with 12 bases between them. The CDR3 region is CASSQDPGRGTEAFF. The CDR3 region has the DNA TGCGCCAGCAGCCAAGACCCAGGGCGGGGCACTGAAGCTTTCTTT.

The chain employs TRBV10-3 and TRBJ2-7; 8 nucleotides agree with TRBD2. This CDR3 spans 16 amino acids. The V gene's germline CDR1 is ENHRY and CDR2 SYGVKD. The CDR3 coding sequence is TGTGCAGGGTCTAATAAGCGGGAGTCCCCCCCCTACGAGCAGTACTTC. Protein product: CAGSNKRESPPYEQYF.

Comments on this clone: This sample includes further DNA sequences coding for the same CDR3. CDR3 loop: CASRRPTGELFF. CDR3 DNA: TGTGCCAGCAGGCGCCCTACCGGGGAGCTGTTTTTT. V and J are TRBV2 and TRBJ2-2; D gene uncertain. This CDR3 region has 12 residues. Trimming cost V 6 bases and J 5 bases, with 7 bases left between them. Per germline, CDR1 SNHLY and CDR2 FYNNEI.

This chain uses TRBV29-1 with TRBJ2-1; the match to TRBD2 covers 11 bases. This CDR3 comprises 15 residues. J was trimmed by 0 bases and V by 6 bases; bases with no gene match: 4. The V gene's germline CDR1 is SQVTM and CDR2 ANQGSEA. CDR3 sequence reads: CSVAGLAGSYNEQFF. In nucleotides, the CDR3 is TGCAGCGTCGCAGGACTAGCGGGCTCCTACAATGAGCAGTTCTTC.

The CDR3 region is CASSFLMGEQYF. The CDR3 nucleotides read TGTGCCAGCAGCTTCCTCATGGGAGAGCAGTACTTC. V usage is TRBV7-9 and J usage is TRBJ2-7; D unclear. Trimming left V 3 bases short and J 7 bases short, with 10 bases between. Germline V gene sequence: CDR1 SEHNR, CDR2 FQNEAQ (reference sequence). The CDR3 loop spans 12 amino acids.

The CDR3 DNA reads TGTGCCAGCTGCCAAGGGCGGGAGGGCCGCGCAGATACGCAGTATTTT. This codes for CASCQGREGRADTQYF. The chain recombines TRBV9 with TRBJ2-3; TRBD2 matches 9 bases. Germline V gives CDR1 SGDLS, CDR2 YYNGEE. The CDR3 loop spans 16 amino acids. J was trimmed by 4 bases and V by 7 bases; bases with no gene match: 13.

This chain links TRBV10-3 with TRBJ2-6; 11 bases align to TRBD2. The CDR3 is 15 residues long. With V trimmed by 9 bases and J by 2 bases, 3 bases remained unmatched. Germline-derived CDR1 and CDR2 are ENHRY and SYGVKD. The CDR3 region has the DNA TGTGCCATTCTAGCGGGAGGTGCTGGGGCCAACGTCCTGACTTTC. Its protein product is CAILAGGAGANVLTF.

The V call is TRBV29-1, the J call TRBJ2-1, with a tentative D call TRBD2 (6 bases). V lost 2 bases to trimming and J lost 6 bases, with 11 bases between them. Germline V CDR1 and CDR2: SQVTM, ANQGSEA. This CDR3 has 13 residues. Here the CDR3 DNA reads TGCAGCGTTGAACCTCTGGGAGGCAATGAGCAGTTCTTC. Residues: CSVEPLGGNEQFF.

The V call is TRBV14, the J call TRBJ1-1; D is ambiguous. From germline, CDR1 is SGHDN and CDR2 FVKESK. The ends were cut back, 0 bases at V and 5 bases at J, with 13 bases in the middle. CDR3 length: 15 residues. The CDR3 loop is CASSQDRRLPTEAFF. CDR3 nucleotide sequence: TGTGCCAGCAGCCAAGATCGGCGGTTGCCGACTGAAGCTTTCTTT.

The rearrangement uses TRBV11-2 and TRBJ2-3, with D perhaps matching TRBD1 (6 bases). This CDR3 is built from 15 residues. V lost 4 bases and J lost 5, with 16 bases in between. The germline V gene has CDR1 SGHAT and CDR2 FQNNGV. CDR3 DNA: TGTGCCAGCAGCTCATCCCAGACAGGAGAAGATACGCAGTATTTT. Its protein is CASSSSQTGEDTQYF.

The CDR3 coding sequence is TGTGCCAGCACTCCGAAGGGGGACAGTGTCGGTGAGCAGTTCTTC. Translation gives CASTPKGDSVGEQFF. The chain links TRBV2 to TRBJ2-1; TRBD1 agrees at 7 bases. CDR1 SNHLY and CDR2 FYNNEI come from the germline V gene. The CDR3 loop spans 15 amino acids. After removal of 7 bases from V and 9 bases from J, the junction contained 15 bases not matched to a gene.

The J gene is TRBJ1-1, the V gene TRBV29-1; D not resolved. V lost 7 bases, J lost 4 bases, and 13 bases lay in between. Germline V gene lookup returns CDR1 SQVTM and CDR2 ANQGSEA. The CDR3 sequence is 12 residues long. As DNA, the CDR3 is TGCAGCGCCATAGATTCGTCCACTGAAGCTTTCTTT. Translation: CSAIDSSTEAFF. Supplemented by reference TRBV29-1 and TRBJ1-1, the full variable domain reads SAVISQKPSRDICQRGTSLTIQCQVDSQVTMMFWYRQQPGQSLTLIATANQGSEATYESGFVIDKFPISRPNLTFSTLTVSNMSPEDSSIYLCSAIDSSTEAFFGQGTRLTVV.

This rearrangement joins TRBV7-9 to TRBJ2-7; 8 bases match TRBD1. Germline lookup yields CDR1 SEHNR and CDR2 FQNEAQ (reference sequence). CDR3 length: 14 amino acids. The V and J ends lost 6 bases and 6 bases, in that order; junction bases with no gene match: 10. CDR3 nucleotide sequence: TGTGCCAGCAGTTACGCCGGACAGGGTGGCGAGCAGTACTTC. It translates to CASSYAGQGGEQYF. The variable domain in full, completed from reference TRBV7-9 and TRBJ2-7, reads DTGVSQNPRHKITKRGQNVTFRCDPISEHNRLYWYRQTLGQGPEFLTYFQNEAQLEKSRLLSDRFSAERPKGSFSTLEIQRTEQGDSAMYLCASSYAGQGGEQYFGPGTRLTVT.

V and J are TRBV7-6 and TRBJ1-5, with unresolved D. This CDR3 region has 16 residues. Looked up from germline, CDR1 is SGHVS and CDR2 is FNYEAQ. V lost 5 bases and J 4 bases, leaving 18 bases between the germline ends. The CDR3 spells CASSKGSGVGNQPQHF. In nucleotides, the CDR3 is TGTGCCAGCAGCAAAGGCTCCGGGGTTGGAAATCAGCCCCAGCATTTT.

The chain joins TRBV27 to TRBJ1-1; no firm D call. Trimming left V 4 bases short and J 4 bases short, with 7 bases between. Looked up from germline, CDR1 is MNHEY and CDR2 is SMNVEV (reference sequence). CDR3 size: 12 residues. The CDR3 DNA follows: TGTGCCAGCAGTTCGAGCAGCACTGAAGCTTTCTTT. Translation: CASSSSSTEAFF.